This T cell receptor (beta chain) comes out of a study of CD8 T cells in ankylosing spondylitis. General study findings and limits: A motif in TCR beta, a set of eight highly homologous variants, appeared characteristic of ankylosing spondylitis blood. According to the report, clones linked to the disease were significantly enriched in matched synovial fluid samples taken from ankylosing spondylitis patients.

There are 16 residues in the CDR3. The germline V and J ends were trimmed by 6 bases and 8 bases, with 24 bases remaining between them. In germline, CDR1 is MNHNS, CDR2 SASEGT. One entry per CDR3 protein, called by TCRdb with MiXCR from the 5' RACE reads. The data hold 300,000 to 350,000 distinct CDR3 sequences, with 9.5% to 13% observed a single time. This clonotype occurred many times. Its specificity is unknown. The receptor's source is a female donor with ankylosing spondylitis or in good health (not recorded which). Sequencing was carried out using blood, either unsorted or a sorted T cell fraction (not recorded which). V usage is TRBV6-1 and J usage is TRBJ2-3; D perhaps matches TRBD1 (6 bases). CDR3 protein: CASSQGRVGEYGTQYF. In DNA form, the CDR3 reads TGTGCCAGCAGCCAGGGGCGGGTAGGGGAATATGGTACGCAGTATTTT.